These 2 T cell receptor beta chains share one sample of origin, sequenced in a study of Ad26.COV2.S vaccination and SARS-CoV-2 variants. Sequenced by immunoSEQ multiplex PCR; TCRdb stores in-frame clones only, minus some. The profile shows about 420,000 clones, over 75% of them singletons. The sample's treatment: some 20 received Ad26.COV2.S at low or high dose, single or two shots; about 5 received placebo; per-sample allocation not given. Following the first vaccine or placebo injection, samples were taken on day 63. Sample: peripheral blood, taken in a trial of Ad26.COV2.S vaccine versus placebo. The receptors originated from a person aged 18-60 years who received the Ad26.COV2.S COVID-19 vaccine or a placebo.

V usage is TRBV11-1 and J usage is TRBJ2-5; D may be TRBD1 (6 bases). The CDR3 length is 15 residues. Germline loops: CDR1 SGHAT, CDR2 FQDESV (reference sequence). The V gene lost 4 bases and the J gene lost 1 base, with 13 bases spanning the gap. The CDR3 region is CASSSPRQAQETQYF. The CDR3 region has the DNA TGTGCCAGCAGCTCCCCCCGACAGGCCCAAGAGACCCAGTACTTC.

The rearrangement uses TRBV10-3 and TRBJ2-5; tentatively, D is TRBD1 (5 bases). The V end was cut by 5 bases, the J end by 1 base, with 11 bases between. The CDR3 length is 14 residues. Germline lookup yields CDR1 ENHRY and CDR2 SYGVKD. The CDR3, as DNA: TGTGCCATCAGTAAGACAGAAACCCAAGAGACCCAGTACTTC. It codes for CAISKTETQETQYF.